These T cell receptor beta chains were read from a single sample in a study of lung T cells in sarcoidosis with Löfgren's syndrome. MiXCR was run by TCRdb on the reads, yielding one entry per CDR3 protein. The sample has some 65,000 distinct CDR3 sequences, around 21% seen once; the top ten hold around 2.3%. The sequenced material came from CD4+ T cells from PBMCs. These receptors all come from a human donor with sarcoidosis (Löfgren's syndrome or another form), or a control subject (not recorded which). CDR3s include the opening cysteine and the closing phenylalanine or tryptophan. A D gene is named only where the DNA matches it firmly. Some rows have no size entry. The others give once, few or many, or a class for an expanded clone.

>.|TRBJ1-2|TRBV6-1|many
TGTGCCAGCAGTGGGGACTTTCACTATGGCTACACCTTC
CASSGDFHYGYTF
>.|TRBJ1-2|TRBV6-6|many
TGTGCCAGCAGTTACACGGCAGGGCTTGGCTACACCTTC
CASSYTAGLGYTF
>.|TRBJ2-1|TRBV28|many
TGTGCCAGCAGCCCTGGACAACCCTACAATGAGCAGTTCTTC
CASSPGQPYNEQFF
>.|TRBJ1-5|TRBV7-9|many
TGTGCCAGCAGCGTAAGCCGGGACACCTATCAGCCCCAGCATTTT
CASSVSRDTYQPQHF
>.|TRBJ2-7|TRBV7-2|.
TGTGCCAGCAGCCCGCAATTAACCTACGAGCAGTACTTC
CASSPQLTYEQYF
>.|TRBJ1-6|TRBV25-1|many
TGTGCCAGCAGTGGCGGTAACCCGTGGGCTTCACCCCTCCACTTT
CASSGGNPWASPLHF
>.|TRBJ1-5|TRBV28|many
TGTGCCAGCAGTCCCCCTCCCGGCAGGGCCTCCAATCAGCCCCAGCATTTT
CASSPPPGRASNQPQHF
>.|TRBJ2-7|TRBV2|.
TGTGCCAGCAGTGTCTTCGGGGGTTCCTACGAGCAGTACTTC
CASSVFGGSYEQYF
>TRBD1|TRBJ1-1|TRBV7-9|.
TGTGCCAGCAGCTTACCCCGACAGGGTCATGACACTGAAGCTTTCTTT
CASSLPRQGHDTEAFF
>TRBD1|TRBJ2-7|TRBV7-7|many
TGTGCTAGCAGCCCGGGGACAGGGGTGCGCGCTACGGGCTGGGAGCAGTACTTC
CASSPGTGVRATGWEQYF
>.|TRBJ2-5|TRBV19|.
TGTGCCAGTAGTACGAACACGGGGTACCAAGAGACCCAGTACTTC
CASSTNTGYQETQYF
>.|TRBJ1-1|TRBV28|.
TGTGCCAGCAGTTCCCCTAAGGACAGAGCAGGCATTAAATCTTTCTTT
CASSSPKDRAGIKSFF
>.|TRBJ1-1|TRBV25-1|many
TGTGCCAGCAGCCAAGATTGGGGATCCATGAACACTGAAGCTTTCTTT
CASSQDWGSMNTEAFF
>.|TRBJ1-1|TRBV20-1|many
TGCAGTACCAGACGGGAAATGAACACTGAAGCTTTCTTT
CSTRREMNTEAFF
>TRBD2|TRBJ2-1|TRBV5-1|few
TGCGCCAGCAGCTTTCTAGCGGGGGAGGGGAATGAGCAGTTCTTC
CASSFLAGEGNEQFF
>.|TRBJ2-7|TRBV5-8|many
TGTGCCAGCAGCTTGTACGAGCAGTACTTC
CASSLYEQYF
>.|TRBJ1-6|TRBV19|.
TGTGCCAGTACCCTCGGACAGTTATACTCACCCCTCCACTTT
CASTLGQLYSPLHF
>.|TRBJ2-5|TRBV5-1|few
TGCGCCAGCAGCTGGGACCTGGAGACCCAGTACTTC
CASSWDLETQYF
>TRBD2|TRBJ2-1|TRBV28|many
TGTGCCAGCAGTCCTGGGGGTAGCGGGAGGCCCAATGAGCAGTTCTTC
CASSPGGSGRPNEQFF
>TRBD2|TRBJ2-3|TRBV7-2|many
TGTGCCAGCAGCTTCGGGGGGGCGCGAACAGATACGCAGTATTTT
CASSFGGARTDTQYF
>.|TRBJ2-5|TRBV11-2|.
TGTGCCAGCAGCCCCACGGCAGGGCAAGAGACCCAGTACTTC
CASSPTAGQETQYF
>.|TRBJ1-1|TRBV5-1|.
TGCGCCAGCAGCTTGAGCTGGGGGGCCACTGAAGCTTTCTTT
CASSLSWGATEAFF
>.|TRBJ2-1|TRBV5-4|many
TGTGCCAGCAGTCCTTCGGCGGGATACAATGAGCAGTTCTTC
CASSPSAGYNEQFF
>TRBD1|TRBJ1-5|TRBV20-1|many
TGCAGTGCTAGTCAACCACAGGGGAATCAGCCCCAGCATTTT
CSASQPQGNQPQHF
>.|TRBJ1-3|TRBV5-6|once
TGTGCCAGCAGCTTAGGAAGGGGACACGGCTGGGGAAACACCATATATTTT
CASSLGRGHGWGNTIYF
>TRBD2|TRBJ2-3|TRBV11-3|.
TGTGCCAGCAGCCTAACGACTAGCGGGAGCGGGACAGATACGCAGTATTTT
CASSLTTSGSGTDTQYF
>.|TRBJ1-5|TRBV28|few
TGTGCCAGCAGCCGACTGCCAGCGTATAGCAATCAGCCCCAGCATTTT
CASSRLPAYSNQPQHF
>TRBD2|TRBJ2-5|TRBV4-2|.
TGTGCCAGCAGCCAGGCCCCTAGCGGACAAGAGACCCAGTACTTC
CASSQAPSGQETQYF